This is a list of T cell receptor beta chains from one sample in a study of cytomegalovirus exposure and HLA in healthy donors. Sequenced by immunoSEQ multiplex PCR; TCRdb stores in-frame clones only, minus some. The sample includes roughly 230,000 clones, roughly 91% of them seen just once. The sequencing sample was made of PBMCs. All receptors come from a woman in her twenties or thirties in good health and CMV-seronegative. The CDR3 runs from the conserved cysteine through the conserved F or W. The order of the fields is V gene, D gene, clone size, J gene, CDR3 protein, CDR3 DNA. D genes are given only for firm matches. Expanded clones get a size class; other rows say once, few or many, or leave the size out.

TRBV6-1	NA	NA	TRBJ1-4	CASSGNSVFEKLFF	TGTGCCAGCAGTGGGAACTCAGTTTTTGAAAAACTGTTTTTT
TRBV6-1	NA	NA	TRBJ1-1	CASWSWNTEAFF	TGTGCCAGCTGGTCATGGAACACTGAAGCTTTCTTT
TRBV21-1	NA	NA	TRBJ2-7	CASSGRLTGSSYEQYF	TGTGCCAGCAGCGGTCGCCTGACAGGGAGCTCCTACGAGCAGTACTTC
TRBV18	TRBD1	NA	TRBJ1-2	CASSSQGDGYTF	TGTGCCAGCTCATCCCAGGGGGATGGCTACACCTTC
TRBV29-1	TRBD2	NA	TRBJ2-1	CSSERGPYNEQFF	TGCAGCTCTGAGCGGGGGCCCTACAATGAGCAGTTCTTC
TRBV27	TRBD2	few	TRBJ2-7	CASRSGLAGLEEQYF	TGTGCCAGCAGGTCGGGACTAGCGGGACTAGAAGAGCAGTACTTC
TRBV5-4	NA	few	TRBJ2-7	CASSLVGPSYEQYF	TGTGCCAGCAGCTTAGTAGGGCCCTCCTACGAGCAGTACTTC
TRBV7-6	TRBD1	NA	TRBJ2-1	CASSLTPGQGSNEQFF	TGTGCCAGCAGCCTAACACCGGGACAGGGTAGCAATGAGCAGTTCTTC
TRBV27	TRBD1	NA	TRBJ1-5	CASSTGTGVGNQPQHF	TGTGCCAGCAGTACTGGGACAGGGGTGGGCAATCAGCCCCAGCATTTT
TRBV7-3	NA	NA	TRBJ2-7	CASSLTDSSEQYF	TGTGCCAGCAGCTTAACGGACTCCTCCGAGCAGTACTTC
TRBV5-6	TRBD2	NA	TRBJ2-3	CASSLSRDYIRNTQYF	TGTGCCAGCAGCTTGTCTCGGGACTACATTAGGAATACGCAGTATTTT
TRBV4-3	TRBD2	NA	TRBJ2-3	CASSQESALAGVDTQYF	TGCGCCAGCAGCCAAGAATCGGCTCTAGCGGGAGTAGATACGCAGTATTTT
TRBV11-3	NA	NA	TRBJ2-7	CASSFGAGQVSYEQYF	TGTGCCAGCAGCTTTGGAGCGGGACAGGTCTCCTACGAGCAGTACTTC
TRBV7-8	TRBD1	NA	TRBJ1-5	CASSLRQGNQPQHF	TGTGCCAGCAGCTTAAGACAGGGTAATCAGCCCCAGCATTTT